This T cell receptor (beta chain) is drawn from a study of blood T cell repertoires in COVID-19. Study in general: Collection of acute and convalescent COVID-19 samples took place in the United States, Italy and Spain.

In its sample, this clone was seen once. Original data processing: By means of reference gene primer amplification, nucleated cell counts were estimated. TCRdb's table, derived via immunoSEQ multiplex PCR, lists solely in-frame clones and lacks some. The DNA gave D and trimming, while V, J and clone size come from that table. The sample yields 300,000 or so clones, 90% seen once. V was clipped by 7 bases and J by 3 bases; unmatched bases: 6. Germline V gives CDR1 MNHEY, CDR2 SMNVEV (reference sequence). The CDR3 is 15 amino acids. Participant age was roughly 18 to 100 years, and participants resided in approximately 24 US areas.

Sequencing used PBMCs or T cells enriched from blood (not recorded which). The clonotype was recovered from a man aged 60 to 75 who had recovered from COVID-19. This chain links TRBV27 with TRBJ2-2, with 9 bases lining up with TRBD1. The CDR3 sequence is CASTGQGTYTGELFF. DNA for the CDR3: TGTGCCAGCACCGGACAGGGGACCTACACCGGGGAGCTGTTTTTT.